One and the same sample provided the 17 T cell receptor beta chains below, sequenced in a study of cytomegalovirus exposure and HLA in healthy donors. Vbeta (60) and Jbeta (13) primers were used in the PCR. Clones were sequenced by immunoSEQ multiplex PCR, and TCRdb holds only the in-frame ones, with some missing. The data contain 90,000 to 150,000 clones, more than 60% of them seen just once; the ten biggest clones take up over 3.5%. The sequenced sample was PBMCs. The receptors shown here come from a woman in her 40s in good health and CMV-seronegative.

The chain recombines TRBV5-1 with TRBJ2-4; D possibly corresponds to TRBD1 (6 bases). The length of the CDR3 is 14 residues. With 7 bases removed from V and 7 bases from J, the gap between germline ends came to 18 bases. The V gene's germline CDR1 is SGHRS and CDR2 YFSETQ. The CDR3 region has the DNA TGCGCCAGCTCCCCGGACAGTAACGCGAACATTCAGTACTTC. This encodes CASSPDSNANIQYF.

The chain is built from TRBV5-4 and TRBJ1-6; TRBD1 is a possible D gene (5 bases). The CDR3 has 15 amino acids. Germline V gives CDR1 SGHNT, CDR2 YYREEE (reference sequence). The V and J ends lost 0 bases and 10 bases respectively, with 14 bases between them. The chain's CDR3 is CASSLAGIVGSPLHF. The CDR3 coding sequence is TGTGCCAGCAGCTTGGCAGGGATCGTGGGATCACCCCTCCACTTT.

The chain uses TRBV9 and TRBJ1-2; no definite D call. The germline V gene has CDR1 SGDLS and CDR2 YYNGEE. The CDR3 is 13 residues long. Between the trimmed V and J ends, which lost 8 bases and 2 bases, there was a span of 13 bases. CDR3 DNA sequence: TGTGCCAGTAACGGGATTGGGAACTATGGCTACACCTTC. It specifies CASNGIGNYGYTF. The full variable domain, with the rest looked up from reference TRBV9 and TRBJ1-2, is DSGVTQTPKHLITATGQRVTLRCSPRSGDLSVYWYQQSLDQGLQFLIQYYNGEERAKGNILERFSAQQFPDLHSELNLSSLELGDSALYFCASNGIGNYGYTFGSGTRLTVV.

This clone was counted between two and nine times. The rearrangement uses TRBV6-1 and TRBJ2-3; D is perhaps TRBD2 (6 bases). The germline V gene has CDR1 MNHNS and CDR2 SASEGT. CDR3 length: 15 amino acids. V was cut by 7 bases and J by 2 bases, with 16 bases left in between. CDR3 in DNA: TGTGCCAGCAAGTTCTTGACTAGACTCACAGATACGCAGTATTTT. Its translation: CASKFLTRLTDTQYF.

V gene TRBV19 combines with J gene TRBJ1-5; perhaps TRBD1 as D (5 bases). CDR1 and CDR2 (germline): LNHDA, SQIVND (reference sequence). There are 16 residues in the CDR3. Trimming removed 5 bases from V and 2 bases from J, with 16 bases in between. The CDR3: CASSPHRGRGNQPQHF. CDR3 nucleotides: TGTGCCAGTAGTCCCCACCGGGGGAGGGGCAATCAGCCCCAGCATTTT.

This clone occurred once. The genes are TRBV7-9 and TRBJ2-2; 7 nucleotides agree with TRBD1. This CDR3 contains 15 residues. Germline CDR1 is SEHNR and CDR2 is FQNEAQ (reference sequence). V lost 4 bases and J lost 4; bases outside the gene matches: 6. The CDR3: CASSSTGVGTGELFF. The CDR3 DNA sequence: TGTGCCAGCAGCTCCACAGGGGTAGGCACCGGGGAGCTGTTTTTT.

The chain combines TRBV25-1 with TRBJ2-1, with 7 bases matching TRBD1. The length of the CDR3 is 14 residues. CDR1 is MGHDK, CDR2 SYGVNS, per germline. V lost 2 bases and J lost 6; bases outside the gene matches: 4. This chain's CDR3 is CASSEEGQFNEQFF. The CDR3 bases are TGTGCCAGCAGTGAAGAGGGACAGTTCAATGAGCAGTTCTTC. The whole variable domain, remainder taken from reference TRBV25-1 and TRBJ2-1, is EADIYQTPRYLVIGTGKKITLECSQTMGHDKMYWYQQDPGMELHLIHYSYGVNSTEKGDLSSESTVSRIRTEHFPLTLESARPSHTSQYLCASSEEGQFNEQFFGPGTRLTVL.

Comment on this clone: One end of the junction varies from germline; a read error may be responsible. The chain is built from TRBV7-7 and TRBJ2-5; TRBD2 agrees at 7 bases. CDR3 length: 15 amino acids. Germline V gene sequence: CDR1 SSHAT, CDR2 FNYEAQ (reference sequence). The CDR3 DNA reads TGTGCTAGCAGCTTAGGGAGGGACGGGCAAGAGACCCAGTACTTC. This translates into CASSLGRDGQETQYF.

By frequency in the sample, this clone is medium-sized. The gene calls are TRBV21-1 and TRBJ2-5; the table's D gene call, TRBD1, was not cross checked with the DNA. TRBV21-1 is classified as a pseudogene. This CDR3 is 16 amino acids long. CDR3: CASSKTPGQGQETQYF. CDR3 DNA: TGTGCCAGCAGCAAGACACCGGGACAGGGGCAAGAGACCCAGTACTTC.

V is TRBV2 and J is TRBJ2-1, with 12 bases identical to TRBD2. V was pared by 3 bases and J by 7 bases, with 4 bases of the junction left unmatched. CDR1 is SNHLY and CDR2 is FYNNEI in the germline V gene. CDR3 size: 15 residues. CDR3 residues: CASSDGLAGGNEQFF. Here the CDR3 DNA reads TGTGCCAGCAGTGACGGGCTAGCGGGAGGGAATGAGCAGTTCTTC.

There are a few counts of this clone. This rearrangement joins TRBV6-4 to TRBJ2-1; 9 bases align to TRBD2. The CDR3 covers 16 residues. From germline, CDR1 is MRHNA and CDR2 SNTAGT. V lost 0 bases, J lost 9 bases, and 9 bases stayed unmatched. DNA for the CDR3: TGTGCCAGCAGTGACTCCGCGGCGGGGGGGCCCGGTGAGCAGTTCTTC. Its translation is CASSDSAAGGPGEQFF.

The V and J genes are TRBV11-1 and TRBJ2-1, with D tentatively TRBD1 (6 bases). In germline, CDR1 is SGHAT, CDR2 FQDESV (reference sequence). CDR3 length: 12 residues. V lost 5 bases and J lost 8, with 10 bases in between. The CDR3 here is CASSPGTHEQFF. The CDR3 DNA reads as TGTGCCAGCAGCCCAGGGACACATGAGCAGTTCTTC.

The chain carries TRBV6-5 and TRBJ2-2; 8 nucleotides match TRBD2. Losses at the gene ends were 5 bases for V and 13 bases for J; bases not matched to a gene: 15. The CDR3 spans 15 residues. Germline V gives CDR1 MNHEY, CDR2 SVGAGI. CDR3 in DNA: TGTGCCAGCAGTCCGCCCGGGGGGGGAGATAAGGCGCTGTTTTTT. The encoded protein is CASSPPGGGDKALFF.

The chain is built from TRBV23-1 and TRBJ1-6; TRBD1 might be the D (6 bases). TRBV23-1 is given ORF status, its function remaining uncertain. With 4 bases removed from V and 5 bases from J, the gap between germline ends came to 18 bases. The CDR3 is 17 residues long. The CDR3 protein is CASSLPTGHSNNSPLHF. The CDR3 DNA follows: TGCGCCAGCAGTCTACCCACAGGGCATTCCAATAATTCACCCCTCCACTTT.

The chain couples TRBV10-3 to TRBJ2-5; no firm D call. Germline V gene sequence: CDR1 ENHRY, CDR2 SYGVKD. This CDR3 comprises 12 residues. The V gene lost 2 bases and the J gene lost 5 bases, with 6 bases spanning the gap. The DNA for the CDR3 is TGTGCCATCAGTGAGGTATTTGAGACCCAGTACTTC. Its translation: CAISEVFETQYF.

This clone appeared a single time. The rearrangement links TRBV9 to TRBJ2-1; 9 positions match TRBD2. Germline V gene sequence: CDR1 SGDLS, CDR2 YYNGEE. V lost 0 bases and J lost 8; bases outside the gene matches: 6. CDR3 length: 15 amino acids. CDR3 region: CASSVAVAGVDEQFF. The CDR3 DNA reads TGTGCCAGCAGCGTAGCGGTAGCGGGAGTAGATGAGCAGTTCTTC.

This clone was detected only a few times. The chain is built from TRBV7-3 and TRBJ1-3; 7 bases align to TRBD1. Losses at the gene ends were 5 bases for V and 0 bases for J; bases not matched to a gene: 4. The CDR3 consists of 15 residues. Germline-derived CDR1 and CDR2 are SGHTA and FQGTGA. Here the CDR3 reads CASSPTGDSGNTIYF. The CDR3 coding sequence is TGTGCCAGCAGCCCAACAGGGGACTCTGGAAACACCATATATTTT.